The 10 T cell receptor beta chains listed next were all sequenced from one sample in a study of cytomegalovirus exposure and HLA in healthy donors. Researchers ran the PCR with 60 Vbeta and 13 Jbeta primers. This table comes from immunoSEQ multiplex PCR, and its TCRdb copy is limited to in-frame clones, with some not included. The profile shows approximately 100,000 clones, roughly 79% of them singletons. The material sequenced was PBMCs. The receptors come from a man aged 40-49 years in good health and CMV-seronegative.

The V and J genes are TRBV2 and TRBJ2-7; D not resolved. This CDR3 spans 11 amino acids. Trimming shortened V by 6 bases and J by 7 bases, and 10 bases separated the two germline ends. CDR1 SNHLY and CDR2 FYNNEI come from the germline V gene. CDR3 sequence (DNA): TGTGCCAGCAGGGCCGATGGAGAGCAGTACGTC. This translates into CASRADGEQYV.

This clone was counted a few times. The rearrangement joins TRBV7-2 to TRBJ1-6, with D possibly being TRBD1 (5 bases). In germline, CDR1 is SGHTA, CDR2 FQGNSA. The CDR3 loop spans 14 amino acids. The V gene lost 0 bases and the J gene lost 9 bases, with 9 bases spanning the gap. CDR3 region: CASSLAQGTSPLHF. As DNA, the CDR3 is TGTGCCAGCAGCTTAGCGCAGGGTACTTCACCCCTCCACTTT.

The V gene is TRBV18, the J gene TRBJ1-2; perhaps TRBD1 as D (5 bases). The CDR3 runs to 17 residues. Germline-derived CDR1 and CDR2 are KGHSH and LQKENI. The V gene lost 5 bases and the J gene lost 0 bases, with 19 bases spanning the gap. CDR3 in DNA: TGTGCCAGCTCAGGGCTCGACAGTCCCCTTTCTAACTATGGCTACACCTTC. Residues: CASSGLDSPLSNYGYTF.

There are a few counts of this clone. The chain carries TRBV19 and TRBJ2-1; 11 bases are a match to TRBD2. This CDR3 has 15 residues. J was trimmed by 1 base and V by 4 bases; bases with no gene match: 0. Germline CDR1 reads LNHDA; CDR2 reads SQIVND (reference sequence). The CDR3 nucleotides read TGTGCCAGTAGTACTAGCGGGGGGTCCTACAATGAGCAGTTCTTC. It translates to CASSTSGGSYNEQFF.

V usage is TRBV6-6 and J usage is TRBJ2-7, with 12 bases that match TRBD1. The CDR3 totals 15 residues. Germline loops: CDR1 MNHNY, CDR2 SVGAGI (reference sequence). V was pared by 2 bases and J by 2 bases, with 1 base of the junction left unmatched. The CDR3 reads CASSYGTGGPYEQYV. In nucleotides, the CDR3 is TGTGCCAGCAGTTACGGGACAGGGGGCCCCTACGAGCAGTACGTC.

The genes are TRBV6-1 and TRBJ1-5; tentative D call: TRBD1 (6 bases). The length of the CDR3 is 15 residues. Trimming pared 8 bases from V and 0 bases from J, leaving 14 bases between. From germline, CDR1 is MNHNS and CDR2 SASEGT. This chain's CDR3 is CASGQTWYSNQPQHF. The CDR3 DNA is TGTGCCAGCGGACAGACGTGGTATAGCAATCAGCCCCAGCATTTT.

The CDR3 spells CASSEAGQGKYV. CDR3 nucleotides: TGTGCCAGCAGTGAAGCCGGACAGGGGAAGTACGTC. The chain is built from TRBV2 and TRBJ2-7; TRBD1 matches 9 bases. V lost 0 bases and J lost 11; bases outside the gene matches: 2. The CDR3 totals 12 residues. Germline lookup yields CDR1 SNHLY and CDR2 FYNNEI.

This clone was counted a few times. This rearrangement joins TRBV6-5 to TRBJ2-7, with D tentatively TRBD2 (6 bases). CDR1 MNHEY and CDR2 SVGAGI come from the germline V gene. With 0 bases removed from V and 1 base from J, the gap between germline ends came to 7 bases. CDR3 length: 14 residues. Here the CDR3 reads CASSYSGRSYEQYF. Written as DNA, the CDR3 is TGTGCCAGCAGTTACTCAGGGAGGTCCTACGAGCAGTACTTC.

This clone occurred once. This sequence joins TRBV6-1 and TRBJ1-3; perhaps TRBD1 as D (5 bases). V lost 3 bases and J lost 1, with 19 bases in between. Germline CDR1 MNHNS, CDR2 SASEGT. The CDR3 length is 18 residues. The CDR3 nucleotides read TGTGCCAGCAGTGAGACAACCCCGCCAGGGCTATCTGGAAACACCATATATTTT. Protein product: CASSETTPPGLSGNTIYF.

The gene calls are TRBV18 and TRBJ2-1; D is perhaps TRBD2 (5 bases). Trimming removed 3 bases at V and 0 bases at J, with 12 bases between. This CDR3 has 16 residues. Germline CDR1 KGHSH, CDR2 LQKENI. DNA of the CDR3: TGTGCCAGCTCACCCACGCTTGGGAGCTCCTACAATGAGCAGTTCTTC. Protein product: CASSPTLGSSYNEQFF.